Each of the 7 T cell receptor beta chains below was sequenced from the same sample in a study of OX40 agonist ivuxolimab in advanced cancers. The repertoire was sequenced with immunoSEQ multiplex PCR; TCRdb's copy has only in-frame clones and lacks some. The sample has over 90,000 clones, 94% seen once. The sample in question was CD4+ or CD8+ T cells sorted from blood, obtained in a trial of the OX40 agonist ivuxolimab. The receptors shown here come from an adult with an advanced solid tumor such as melanoma, head and neck, liver or kidney cancer.

The chain couples TRBV2 to TRBJ1-6; TRBD1 aligns across 10 bases. The V segment lost 8 bases and the J segment 3 bases; nucleotides outside the gene matches: 16. The CDR3 runs to 19 residues. CDR1 is SNHLY, CDR2 FYNNEI, per germline. The CDR3 loop is CASASPLGQGVYYNSPLHF. In nucleotides, the CDR3 is TGTGCCAGCGCCTCTCCCTTAGGACAGGGGGTATACTATAATTCACCCCTCCACTTT. Looking up the rest from reference TRBV2 and TRBJ1-6 gives the full variable domain: EPEVTQTPSHQVTQMGQEVILRCVPISNHLYFYWYRQILGQKVEFLVSFYNNEISEKSEIFDDQFSVERPDGSNFTLKIRSTKLEDSAMYFCASASPLGQGVYYNSPLHFGNGTRLTVT.

The CDR3 spells CASSPGTGFSPLHF. The CDR3 nucleotides read TGTGCCAGCAGCCCCGGGACGGGGTTTTCACCCCTCCACTTT. The V gene is TRBV28, the J gene TRBJ1-6; D perhaps matches TRBD1 (5 bases). The CDR3 is made up of 14 amino acids. The V end lost 6 bases, the J end lost 9 bases, and 15 bases lay between the germline ends. CDR1 is MDHEN, CDR2 SYDVKM, per germline.

The chain recombines TRBV7-3 with TRBJ1-1; possibly TRBD1 for D (5 bases). CDR3 length: 15 residues. Germline V gene data show CDR1 as SGHTA and CDR2 as FQGTGA. The ends were cut back, 2 bases at V and 8 bases at J, with 18 bases in the middle. The CDR3 nucleotides are TGTGCCAGCAGCTTACTTGGGAGGGAGGGGTCGGAAGCTTTCTTT. Protein: CASSLLGREGSEAFF.

The rearrangement joins TRBV5-4 to TRBJ2-5; a weak D match, TRBD1 (6 bases). The V end was cut by 3 bases, the J end by 3 bases, with 18 bases between. Germline V gene data show CDR1 as SGHNT and CDR2 as YYREEE (reference sequence). The length of the CDR3 is 16 residues. CDR3 DNA: TGTGCCAGCAGCTCCCTCGGTACGGGACAAAAAGAGACCCAGTACTTC. Translated: CASSSLGTGQKETQYF. Looking up the rest from reference TRBV5-4 and TRBJ2-5 gives the full variable domain: ETGVTQSPTHLIKTRGQQVTLRCSSQSGHNTVSWYQQALGQGPQFIFQYYREEENGRGNFPPRFSGLQFPNYSSELNVNALELDDSALYLCASSSLGTGQKETQYFGPGTRLLVL.

This chain links TRBV9 with TRBJ1-1, with 10 bases identical to TRBD1. Trimming at V came to 5 bases and at J to 0 bases, leaving 7 bases not matched to a gene. The CDR3 runs 16 residues. Germline V gives CDR1 SGDLS, CDR2 YYNGEE. CDR3 protein: CASSPDRGRMNTEAFF. The CDR3 DNA reads as TGTGCCAGCAGTCCCGACAGGGGGCGGATGAACACTGAAGCTTTCTTT.

This sequence joins TRBV7-2 and TRBJ2-5; D not certain. V was trimmed by 2 bases and J by 4 bases, leaving 11 bases between them. Germline-derived CDR1 and CDR2 are SGHTA and FQGNSA. The CDR3 loop spans 14 amino acids. The CDR3, as DNA: TGTGCCAGCAGCTTACACCCTCTGGGAGAGACCCAGTACTTC. It translates to CASSLHPLGETQYF.

The chain recombines TRBV28 with TRBJ2-1, with D perhaps matching TRBD2 (6 bases). V lost 6 bases and J 2 bases, leaving 17 bases between the germline ends. The germline CDR1 and CDR2 sequences are MDHEN and SYDVKM. This CDR3 is 16 amino acids long. The DNA of the CDR3 is TGTGCCAGCAGCACCGGACTATTCGGTACCTACAATGAGCAGTTCTTC. Translated: CASSTGLFGTYNEQFF.